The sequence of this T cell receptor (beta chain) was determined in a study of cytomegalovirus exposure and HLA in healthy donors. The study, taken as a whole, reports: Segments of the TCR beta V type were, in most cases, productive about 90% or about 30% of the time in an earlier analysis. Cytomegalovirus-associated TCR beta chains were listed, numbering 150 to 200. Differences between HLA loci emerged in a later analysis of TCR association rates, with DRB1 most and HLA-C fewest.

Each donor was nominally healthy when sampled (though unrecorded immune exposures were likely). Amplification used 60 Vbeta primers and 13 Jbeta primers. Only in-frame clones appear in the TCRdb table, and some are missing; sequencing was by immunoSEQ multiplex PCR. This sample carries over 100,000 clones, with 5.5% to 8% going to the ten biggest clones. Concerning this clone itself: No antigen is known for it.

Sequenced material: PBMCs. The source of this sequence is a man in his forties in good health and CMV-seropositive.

CDR3 bases: TGCGCCAGCAGCCCGGGACTATCTGAAGCTTTCTTT. Translated, it gives CASSPGLSEAFF. This chain connects TRBV5-1 to TRBJ1-1, with D perhaps matching TRBD1 (5 bases). The CDR3 totals 12 residues. The V end was cut by 4 bases, the J end by 6 bases, with 10 bases between. Per germline, CDR1 SGHRS and CDR2 YFSETQ.